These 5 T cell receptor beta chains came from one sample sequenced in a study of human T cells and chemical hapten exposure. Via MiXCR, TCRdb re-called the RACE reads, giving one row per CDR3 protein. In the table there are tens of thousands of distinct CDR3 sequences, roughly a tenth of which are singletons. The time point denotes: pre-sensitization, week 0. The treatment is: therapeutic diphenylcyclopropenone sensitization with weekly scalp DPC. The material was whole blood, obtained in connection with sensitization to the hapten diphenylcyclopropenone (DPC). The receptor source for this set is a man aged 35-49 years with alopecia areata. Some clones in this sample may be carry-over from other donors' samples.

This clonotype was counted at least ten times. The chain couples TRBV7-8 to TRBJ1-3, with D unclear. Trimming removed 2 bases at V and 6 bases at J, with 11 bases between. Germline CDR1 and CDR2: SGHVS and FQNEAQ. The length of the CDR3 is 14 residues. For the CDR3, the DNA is TGTGCCAGCAGCTTACGAGAAACCGAAAACACCATATATTTT. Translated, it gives CASSLRETENTIYF.

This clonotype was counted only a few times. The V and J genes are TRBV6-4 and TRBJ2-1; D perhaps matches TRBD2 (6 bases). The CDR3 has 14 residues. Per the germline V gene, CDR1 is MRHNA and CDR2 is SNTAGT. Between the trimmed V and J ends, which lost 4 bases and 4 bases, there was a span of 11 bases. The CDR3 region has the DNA TGTGCCAGCAGTGGGGGGGACCTGTACAATGAGCAGTTCTTC. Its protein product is CASSGGDLYNEQFF.

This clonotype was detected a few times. This CDR3 reads CASSIPRGHYNEQFF. In nucleotides, the CDR3 is TGTGCCAGCAGCATCCCGAGGGGACACTACAATGAGCAGTTCTTC. The chain couples TRBV21-1 to TRBJ2-1; the table assigns TRBD1, which was not confirmed against the DNA. TRBV21-1 is listed as a pseudogene. CDR3 length equals 15 residues.

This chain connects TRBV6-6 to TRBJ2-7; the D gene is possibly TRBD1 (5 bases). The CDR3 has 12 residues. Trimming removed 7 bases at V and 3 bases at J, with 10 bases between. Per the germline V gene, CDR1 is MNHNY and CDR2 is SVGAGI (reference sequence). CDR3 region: CASTLGVYEQYF. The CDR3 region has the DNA TGTGCCAGCACCTTAGGGGTCTACGAGCAGTACTTC.

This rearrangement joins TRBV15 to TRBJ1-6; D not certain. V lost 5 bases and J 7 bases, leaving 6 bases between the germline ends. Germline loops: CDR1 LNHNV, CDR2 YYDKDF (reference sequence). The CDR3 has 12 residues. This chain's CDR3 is CATSATNSPLHF. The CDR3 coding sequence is TGTGCCACCAGCGCAACGAATTCACCCCTCCACTTT.